Following are 21 T cell receptor beta chains from one sample sequenced in a study of OX40 agonist ivuxolimab in advanced cancers. Here immunoSEQ multiplex PCR was the method, and the copy in TCRdb shows in-frame clones only, minus some. The sample yields 65,000 to 75,000 clones, more than 75% seen once. Specimen: CD4+ or CD8+ T cells sorted from blood, collected in a trial of the OX40 agonist ivuxolimab. These receptors originate from an adult with an advanced solid tumor such as melanoma, head and neck, liver or kidney cancer.

This chain uses TRBV9 with TRBJ2-1; D is possibly TRBD1 (5 bases). V was pared by 4 bases and J by 8 bases, with 22 bases between. CDR1 and CDR2 (germline): SGDLS, YYNGEE. The length of the CDR3 is 16 residues. The CDR3 DNA reads as TGTGCCAGCAGCCCCCTTTTAGGGGCATCGATCGATGAGCAGTTCTTC. Translation gives CASSPLLGASIDEQFF. Drawing the rest from reference TRBV9 and TRBJ2-1, the complete variable domain is DSGVTQTPKHLITATGQRVTLRCSPRSGDLSVYWYQQSLDQGLQFLIQYYNGEERAKGNILERFSAQQFPDLHSELNLSSLELGDSALYFCASSPLLGASIDEQFFGPGTRLTVL.

The chain couples TRBV7-8 to TRBJ2-7, with D unclear. From germline, CDR1 is SGHVS and CDR2 FQNEAQ. The V end was cut by 1 base, the J end by 3 bases, with 13 bases between. CDR3 length: 15 amino acids. CDR3 DNA sequence: TGTGCCAGCAGCTTAGAGGTAGGCCTCGACTACGAGCAGTACTTC. Protein: CASSLEVGLDYEQYF.

This clone was seen only a few times. This chain joins TRBV19 and TRBJ1-5; TRBD1 agrees at 10 bases. Unmatched junction bases numbered 11, after V lost 3 bases and J lost 12 bases. This CDR3 spans 15 amino acids. Germline assignment: CDR1 LNHDA and CDR2 SQIVND (reference sequence). CDR3 nucleotide sequence: TGTGCCAGTAGTATTCGGGACAGGGGAGGGTCGGTCCAGCATTTT. It encodes CASSIRDRGGSVQHF.

The J gene is TRBJ2-7, the V gene TRBV9, with D tentatively TRBD2 (6 bases). The CDR3 is made up of 15 amino acids. The germline V gene encodes CDR1 SGDLS and CDR2 YYNGEE. Trimming took off 2 bases at V and 6 bases at J, with 18 bases between the two ends. The CDR3 bases are TGTGCCAGCAGCGTTGGGGTAGCGGAAAGAGGCGAGCAGTACTTC. Translating gives CASSVGVAERGEQYF.

The genes are TRBV6-4 and TRBJ2-7; D is possibly TRBD1 (6 bases). Looked up from germline, CDR1 is MRHNA and CDR2 is SNTAGT. V was trimmed by 6 bases and J by 2 bases, leaving 14 bases between them. The CDR3 spans 14 residues. CDR3 coding DNA: TGTGCCAGCAGAAAACAGGGTATCCCCTACGAGCAGTACTTC. It translates to CASRKQGIPYEQYF.

The chain carries TRBV5-1 and TRBJ1-1, with 10 bases that match TRBD1. The CDR3 extends over 16 amino acids. Trimming cost V 5 bases and J 7 bases; bases outside gene matches: 14. Germline loops: CDR1 SGHRS, CDR2 YFSETQ. CDR3 DNA sequence: TGCGCCAGCAGTAGTGCCGGGACAGGGGTTTTTAATGAAGCTTTCTTT. Translated: CASSSAGTGVFNEAFF.

A word on this clone: This could be a read error, since a much larger clone is one nucleotide away. The chain has TRBV5-6 and TRBJ2-3; no firm D call. Germline assignment: CDR1 SGHDT and CDR2 YYEEEE. CDR3 size: 11 residues. V lost 4 bases and J lost 2, with 2 bases in between. CDR3 sequence: CASSHTDTQYF. The CDR3 DNA sequence: TGTGCCAGCAGCCACACAGATACGCAGTATTTT.

This clone occurred a few times. This rearrangement joins TRBV5-5 to TRBJ1-1; D is unresolved. The CDR3 extends over 12 amino acids. Trimming took 0 bases from V and 4 from J, leaving 4 bases between them. Looked up from germline, CDR1 is SGHKS and CDR2 is YYEKEE (reference sequence). The CDR3 region is CASSLGLTEAFF. As DNA, the CDR3 is TGTGCCAGCAGCTTGGGTCTCACTGAAGCTTTCTTT.

The chain employs TRBV5-1 and TRBJ1-2, with D unresolved. The CDR3 contains 16 residues. The germline gives CDR1 SGHRS, CDR2 YFSETQ. V was pared by 0 bases and J by 0 bases, with 12 bases between. CDR3 in DNA: TGCGCCAGCAGCTTGGGTATAGGCCGAGCTAACTATGGCTACACCTTC. Its translation: CASSLGIGRANYGYTF.

Only one count was recorded for this clone. This chain links TRBV6-1 with TRBJ2-5; TRBD1 matches at 9 bases. The CDR3 contains 15 residues. Germline assignment: CDR1 MNHNS and CDR2 SASEGT. The V segment lost 8 bases and the J segment 3 bases; nucleotides outside the gene matches: 10. The chain's CDR3 is CASYRTGQGKETQYF. The CDR3 nucleotides read TGTGCCAGCTACCGTACGGGACAGGGAAAAGAGACCCAGTACTTC.

V gene TRBV29-1 combines with J gene TRBJ1-5; D is perhaps TRBD1 (5 bases). The CDR3 covers 12 residues. Germline assignment: CDR1 SQVTM and CDR2 ANQGSEA. The V gene lost 7 bases and the J gene lost 6 bases, with 13 bases spanning the gap. CDR3 in amino acids: CSAGEGLQPQHF. In nucleotides, the CDR3 is TGCAGCGCCGGGGAGGGACTTCAGCCCCAGCATTTT.

The rearrangement uses TRBV4-1 and TRBJ1-5; possible D gene TRBD1, 5 bases. V lost 4 bases to trimming and J lost 2 bases, with 15 bases between them. The CDR3 covers 16 residues. Germline loops: CDR1 MGHRA, CDR2 YSYEKL. As DNA, the CDR3 is TGCGCCAGCAGCCGGTGGGCTGGAGGGGGCAATCAGCCCCAGCATTTT. Translating it yields CASSRWAGGGNQPQHF.

V and J are TRBV5-1 and TRBJ1-2; no clear D gene. The CDR3 runs to 13 residues. The V end was cut by 4 bases, the J end by 8 bases, with 15 bases between. CDR1 and CDR2 (germline): SGHRS, YFSETQ. The CDR3: CASSPGGVGGYTF. CDR3 DNA: TGCGCCAGCAGCCCTGGAGGTGTCGGCGGCTACACCTTC.

The chain carries TRBV4-2 and TRBJ1-2; TRBD1 aligns across 8 bases. This CDR3 region has 14 residues. Germline CDR1 reads LGHNA; CDR2 reads YNFKEQ. V trimming: 1 base; J trimming: 2 bases; junction bases outside the gene matches: 0. The CDR3 is CASSQGDRNYGYTF. The CDR3 region has the DNA TGTGCCAGCAGCCAAGGGGACAGGAACTATGGCTACACCTTC.

V and J are TRBV5-6 and TRBJ2-1; D is unresolved. The length of the CDR3 is 13 residues. Germline V gene sequence: CDR1 SGHDT, CDR2 YYEEEE. V was pared by 1 base and J by 7 bases, with 9 bases between. The DNA of the CDR3 is TGTGCCAGCAGCTTGATGGGCGGTAATGAGCAGTTCTTC. Amino acid sequence: CASSLMGGNEQFF.

The chain joins TRBV6-6 to TRBJ2-5, with a weak D call TRBD2 (6 bases). The CDR3 has 15 residues. The ends were cut back, 5 bases at V and 6 bases at J, with 19 bases in the middle. The germline V gene has CDR1 MNHNY and CDR2 SVGAGI (reference sequence). The CDR3, as DNA: TGTGCCAGCAGTGGGGGGTCAGTTCAGAAACAGACCCAGTACTTC. Amino acids: CASSGGSVQKQTQYF.

The chain is built from TRBV7-9 and TRBJ2-3; no clear D. CDR3 length equals 15 residues. Germline loops: CDR1 SEHNR, CDR2 FQNEAQ (reference sequence). V lost 1 base and J 0 bases, leaving 8 bases between the germline ends. CDR3: CASSLGARSTDTQYF. The CDR3 DNA reads as TGTGCCAGCAGCTTAGGTGCTAGAAGCACAGATACGCAGTATTTT.

The rearrangement links TRBV6-6 to TRBJ2-3; 9 bases line up with TRBD2. With 6 bases clipped from V and 7 bases from J, the junction kept 11 bases outside the gene matches. This CDR3 contains 15 residues. The germline gives CDR1 MNHNY, CDR2 SVGAGI (reference sequence). The CDR3 sequence is CASRPLAGGPYTQYF. In nucleotides, the CDR3 is TGTGCCAGCAGACCCCTGGCGGGAGGGCCATATACGCAGTATTTT.

The rearrangement links TRBV4-2 to TRBJ1-1, with D possibly TRBD1 on 5 matching bases. The CDR3 runs 16 residues. CDR1 and CDR2 (germline): LGHNA, YNFKEQ. V lost 3 bases and J 0 bases, leaving 14 bases between the germline ends. Written as DNA, the CDR3 is TGTGCCAGCAGCCACAGAGGGACGGCCATGAACACTGAAGCTTTCTTT. Protein product: CASSHRGTAMNTEAFF.

J is TRBJ1-1 and V is TRBV29-1; D possibly corresponds to TRBD1 (6 bases). Trimming stripped 5 bases from V and 2 bases from J, with 9 bases between. The germline V gene has CDR1 SQVTM and CDR2 ANQGSEA. The CDR3 has 12 residues. The CDR3 coding sequence is TGCAGCGTTTTGGGGGCCAACACTGAAGCTTTCTTT. Translation gives CSVLGANTEAFF.

This chain uses TRBV11-2 with TRBJ2-7, with D possibly matching TRBD1 (5 bases). Looked up from germline, CDR1 is SGHAT and CDR2 is FQNNGV. V lost 1 base and J lost 3, with 16 bases in between. The CDR3 consists of 16 residues. CDR3 in amino acids: CASSLGTAGRDYEQYF. In DNA form, the CDR3 reads TGTGCCAGCAGCTTAGGCACTGCAGGCAGGGACTACGAGCAGTACTTC.